This is a list of T cell receptor beta chains from one sample in a study of blood T cell repertoires in COVID-19. Some clones are missing from TCRdb's copy, which holds only in-frame ones; the method was immunoSEQ multiplex PCR. The table shows approximately 220,000 clones, with approximately 90% occurring only once. Specimen: PBMCs or T cells enriched from blood (not recorded which). Receptor source: a woman between 18 and 29 years old in a cohort exposed to, infected with or recovered from COVID-19 (not recorded which). CDR3s include the opening cysteine and the closing phenylalanine or tryptophan. D genes are given only for firm matches. For some rows the clone size is stated as once, few or many, or as a class when expanded; others skip it.

V gene	D gene	J gene	clone size	CDR3 length	CDR3 DNA	CDR3 protein
TRBV19	TRBD1	TRBJ1-5	-	14	TGTGCCAGTCTCCGGGACAGGGGTGGTCAGCCCCAGCATTTT	CASLRDRGGQPQHF
TRBV27	-	TRBJ2-1	once	14	TGTGCCAGCAGTGGCAGACTCGGCCACAATGAGCAGTTCTTC	CASSGRLGHNEQFF
TRBV11-2	TRBD1	TRBJ1-4	-	16	TGTGCCAGCAGCTCGTTAGGACAGGCCTTTAATGAAAAACTGTTTTTT	CASSSLGQAFNEKLFF
TRBV2	TRBD1	TRBJ2-3	-	14	TGTGCCAGCTTCGGACAGGGTGAGACAGATACGCAGTATTTT	CASFGQGETDTQYF
TRBV7-3	-	TRBJ2-3	-	13	TGTGCCAGCAGCTTACCAGGTTCAGATACGCAGTATTTT	CASSLPGSDTQYF
TRBV15	-	TRBJ1-5	-	15	TGTGCCACCAGCAGAGAGGTGGGAGGCAATCAGCCCCAGCATTTT	CATSREVGGNQPQHF
TRBV7-9	TRBD2	TRBJ2-2	-	16	TGTGCCAGCAGCTTACTCGGGACTAGCAGCACCGGGGAGCTGTTTTTT	CASSLLGTSSTGELFF
TRBV18	-	TRBJ1-2	once	13	TGTGCCAGCTTTACGGACCGGGAATATGGCTACACCTTC	CASFTDREYGYTF
TRBV5-5	-	TRBJ2-2	-	15	TGTGCCAGCAGCTTGAGTCAGGGGAACACCGGGGAGCTGTTTTTT	CASSLSQGNTGELFF
TRBV6-1	TRBD1	TRBJ2-2	few	15	TGTGCCAGCAGTGAACAGGACAGGGCAACCGGGGAGCTGTTTTTT	CASSEQDRATGELFF
TRBV4-1	-	TRBJ2-3	-	16	TGCGCCAGCAGCCAAGAGTCACTAGCTAAAGCAGATACGCAGTATTTT	CASSQESLAKADTQYF
TRBV5-6	-	TRBJ1-4	-	17	TGTGCCAGCAGCCTCTCCGGACAGACAACAACTAATGAAAAACTGTTTTTT	CASSLSGQTTTNEKLFF
TRBV27	-	TRBJ2-5	-	15	TGTGCCAGCAGTCCACGGGACATGACAACCCAGACCCAGTACTTC	CASSPRDMTTQTQYF
TRBV6-5	-	TRBJ2-2	-	15	TGTGCCAGCAGTTACGGGACTGCGAACACCGGGGAGCTGTTTTTT	CASSYGTANTGELFF
TRBV3-1/TRBV3-2	TRBD2	TRBJ2-3	-	15	TGTGCCAGCAGCCCTACTAGCGGGAGCACAGATACGCAGTATTTT	CASSPTSGSTDTQYF
TRBV2	TRBD1	TRBJ2-1	-	15	TGTGCCAGCAGTGTTGGGACAGGAGAGTACAATGAGCAGTTCTTC	CASSVGTGEYNEQFF
TRBV7-6	TRBD1	TRBJ1-3	-	16	TGTGCCAGCAGCTTGTTACAGGGGAGCTCTGGAAACACCATATATTTT	CASSLLQGSSGNTIYF
TRBV7-8	TRBD1	TRBJ1-6	-	16	TGTGCCAGCAGCTTAGCCCCCTCAGGGGGCGATTCACCCCTCCACTTT	CASSLAPSGGDSPLHF
TRBV27	TRBD1	TRBJ1-5	-	15	TGTGCCAGCAGGGGGGGACAGTATAGCAATCAGCCCCAGCATTTT	CASRGGQYSNQPQHF
TRBV7-2	-	TRBJ1-6	-	13	TGTGCCAGCAGCTTGACAGTGGTTTCACCCCTCCACTTT	CASSLTVVSPLHF
TRBV2	-	TRBJ1-4	once	14	TGTGCCAGCAGTGAAGCCTCCCGGAATGAAAAACTGTTTTTT	CASSEASRNEKLFF
TRBV6-6	TRBD2	TRBJ2-2	-	16	TGTGCCAGCCTCAAGGGGCGGGGGGCGAACACCGGGGAGCTGTTTTTT	CASLKGRGANTGELFF
TRBV5-1	-	TRBJ2-3	-	13	TGCGCCAGCAGCTTGTCCGGCACAGATACGCAGTATTTT	CASSLSGTDTQYF
TRBV28	TRBD1	TRBJ1-6	-	14	TGTGCCAGCAGGCCGGGACAGGGCCAGTCACCCCTCCACTTT	CASRPGQGQSPLHF
TRBV28	-	TRBJ2-1	-	12	TGTGCCAGCAGTTTCCACAACAATGAGCAGTTCTTC	CASSFHNNEQFF
TRBV19	TRBD1	TRBJ1-2	-	13	TGTGCCAGTAGTACCGGACAGGGGCATGGCTACACCTTC	CASSTGQGHGYTF
TRBV27	-	TRBJ2-5	-	13	TGTGCCAGCAGAGATCGGGGATGGGAGACCCAGTACTTC	CASRDRGWETQYF
TRBV6-5	TRBD2	TRBJ2-1	-	15	TGTGCCAGCAATAGGGCGGGCGGGAGCTACAATGAGCAGTTCTTC	CASNRAGGSYNEQFF
TRBV7-2	TRBD1	TRBJ2-2	-	15	TGTGCCAGCAGCCCCAGACAGGGCGGCACCGGGGAGCTGTTTTTT	CASSPRQGGTGELFF
TRBV5-1	-	TRBJ1-3	once	14	TGCGCCAGCAGCGAAGACAGCTCTGGAAACACCATATATTTT	CASSEDSSGNTIYF
TRBV5-1	-	TRBJ2-7	-	15	TGCGCCAGCAGCTTGGTGGGGGCTTCCGCCTACGAGCAGTACTTC	CASSLVGASAYEQYF
TRBV2	-	TRBJ1-2	-	13	TGTGCCAGCAGTCGGACCCGGAGGTATGGCTACACCTTC	CASSRTRRYGYTF
TRBV28	TRBD1	TRBJ2-1	-	16	TGTGCCAGCAGTTTATGGGGACAGGGGTCCTACAATGAGCAGTTCTTC	CASSLWGQGSYNEQFF
TRBV27	-	TRBJ1-4	-	19	TGTGCCAGCAGTTTCCGAGGAGGGGCGCGAGTGGCAACTAATGAAAAACTGTTTTTT	CASSFRGGARVATNEKLFF